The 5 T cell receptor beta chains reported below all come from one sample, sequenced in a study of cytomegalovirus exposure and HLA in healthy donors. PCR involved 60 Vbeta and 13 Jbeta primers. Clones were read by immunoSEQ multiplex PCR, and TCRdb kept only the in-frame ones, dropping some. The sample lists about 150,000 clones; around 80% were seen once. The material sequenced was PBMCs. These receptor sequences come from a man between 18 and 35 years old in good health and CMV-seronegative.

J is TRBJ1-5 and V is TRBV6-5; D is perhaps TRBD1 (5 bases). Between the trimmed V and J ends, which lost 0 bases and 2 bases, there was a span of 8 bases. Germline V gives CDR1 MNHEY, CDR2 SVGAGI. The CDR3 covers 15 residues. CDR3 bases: TGTGCCAGCAGTTACTCGGGGGAGGGCAATCAGCCCCAGCATTTT. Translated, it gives CASSYSGEGNQPQHF.

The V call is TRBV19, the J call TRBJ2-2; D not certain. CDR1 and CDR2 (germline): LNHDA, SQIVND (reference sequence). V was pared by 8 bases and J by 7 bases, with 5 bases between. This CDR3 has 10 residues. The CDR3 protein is CASRSGELFF. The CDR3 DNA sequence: TGTGCCAGTCGCAGCGGGGAGCTGTTTTTT.

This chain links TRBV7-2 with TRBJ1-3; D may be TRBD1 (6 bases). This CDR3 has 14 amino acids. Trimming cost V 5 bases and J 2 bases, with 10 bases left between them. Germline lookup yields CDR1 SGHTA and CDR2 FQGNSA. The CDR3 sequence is CASSPRQAGNTIYF. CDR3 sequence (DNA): TGTGCCAGCAGCCCCCGACAGGCTGGAAACACCATATATTTT.

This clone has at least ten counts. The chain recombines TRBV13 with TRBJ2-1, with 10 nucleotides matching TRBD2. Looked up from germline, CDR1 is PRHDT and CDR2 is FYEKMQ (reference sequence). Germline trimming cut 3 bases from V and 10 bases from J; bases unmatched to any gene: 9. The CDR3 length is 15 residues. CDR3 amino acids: CASSFSLAGANEQFF. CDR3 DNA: TGTGCCAGCAGCTTTAGCCTAGCGGGAGCTAACGAGCAGTTCTTC.

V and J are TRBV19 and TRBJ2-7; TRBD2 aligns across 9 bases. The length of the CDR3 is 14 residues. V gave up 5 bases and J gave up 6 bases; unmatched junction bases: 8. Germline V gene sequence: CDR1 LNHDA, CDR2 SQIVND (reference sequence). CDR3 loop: CASSSSSGVSEQYF. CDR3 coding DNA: TGTGCCAGTAGTTCGTCTAGCGGGGTTTCCGAGCAGTACTTC.